The entry that follows covers one T cell receptor beta chain sequence. What it binds is unknown. The sample belongs to a study of T cell responses to AZD1222 COVID-19 vaccine. Some clones are missing from TCRdb's copy, which holds only in-frame ones; the method was immunoSEQ multiplex PCR. The data show around 130,000 clones, with 87% seen just once and roughly 1.5% held by the top ten. Trimming removed 4 bases at V and 3 bases at J, with 22 bases between. Germline V gene data show CDR1 as SGHVT and CDR2 as SQSDAQ. This CDR3 region has 17 residues. The study's findings and limits: The donor cohort was predominantly white British with a female majority, and clonal diversity may have been underestimated. Every sample of the repertoires postdated the peak T cell response.

The sample in question was peripheral blood, obtained on day 0 of AZD1222 vaccination. This clonotype was sampled from an adult in good health. V and J are TRBV7-4 and TRBJ2-7, with D tentatively TRBD2 (7 bases). The CDR3 nucleotides are TGTGCCAGCAGCTCCCATTCCCTACAGGGAGGGGACTACGAGCAGTACTTC. This translates into CASSSHSLQGGDYEQYF.